These 21 T cell receptor beta chains were all obtained from the same sample, sequenced in a study of shared clonotypes between healthy human individuals. Here immunoSEQ multiplex PCR was the method, and the copy in TCRdb shows in-frame clones only, minus some. The sample lists approximately 480,000 clones, nearly 80% occurring once. The sample comprised PBMCs. The receptors stem from a woman aged 35 to 49 in good health. Some clones in this sample may be carry-over from other donors' samples.

The gene calls are TRBV11-2 and TRBJ2-7; tentatively, D is TRBD2 (6 bases). Trimming removed 5 bases from V and 3 bases from J, with 11 bases in between. The CDR3 consists of 13 residues. Germline V gene lookup returns CDR1 SGHAT and CDR2 FQNNGV. For the CDR3, the DNA is TGTGCCAGCAGCGCGGCGGGACTCTACGAGCAGTACTTC. Its translation is CASSAAGLYEQYF. Full variable domain (remainder filled in from reference TRBV11-2 and TRBJ2-7): EAGVAQSPRYKIIEKRQSVAFWCNPISGHATLYWYQQILGQGPKLLIQFQNNGVVDDSQLPKDRFSAERLKGVDSTLKIQPAKLEDSAVYLCASSAAGLYEQYFGPGTRLTVT.

A single count supports this clone. The V and J genes are TRBV2 and TRBJ2-7, with 7 bases identical to TRBD1. The V gene's germline CDR1 is SNHLY and CDR2 FYNNEI. This CDR3 region has 13 residues. V trimming: 4 bases; J trimming: 8 bases; junction bases outside the gene matches: 8. As DNA, the CDR3 is TGTGCCAGCAGTGCCGGGACAGTACAGAAGCAGTACTTC. Its translation: CASSAGTVQKQYF.

This clone was counted only a few times. The rearrangement links TRBV27 to TRBJ1-1; possible D gene TRBD1, 6 bases. V was trimmed by 7 bases and J by 4 bases, leaving 10 bases between them. This CDR3 has 12 amino acids. Germline-derived CDR1 and CDR2 are MNHEY and SMNVEV (reference sequence). This chain's CDR3 is CASKRGSTEAFF. The CDR3 DNA reads as TGTGCCAGCAAAAGGGGGAGCACTGAAGCTTTCTTT.

The chain joins TRBV7-3 to TRBJ2-2; tentative D call: TRBD2 (6 bases). This CDR3 region has 15 residues. Germline CDR1 and CDR2: SGHTA and FQGTGA. Trimming took off 5 bases at V and 7 bases at J, with 17 bases between the two ends. The DNA of the CDR3 is TGTGCCAGCAGCCCAGCGGGCCGATTGGGCGGGGAGCTGTTTTTT. Amino acid sequence: CASSPAGRLGGELFF.

The genes are TRBV7-2 and TRBJ2-1, with TRBD2 matching over 7 bases. The CDR3 is 14 residues long. The germline V gene encodes CDR1 SGHTA and CDR2 FQGNSA. Unmatched junction bases numbered 7, after V lost 2 bases and J lost 9 bases. The CDR3, as DNA: TGTGCCAGCAGCTTAAATGCGGGAGCGAGTGAGCAGTTCTTC. Translation gives CASSLNAGASEQFF. Filled out from reference TRBV7-2 and TRBJ2-1, the complete variable domain reads GAGVSQSPSNKVTEKGKDVELRCDPISGHTALYWYRQSLGQGLEFLIYFQGNSAPDKSGLPSDRFSAERTGGSVSTLTIQRTQQEDSAVYLCASSLNAGASEQFFGPGTRLTVL.

The chain has TRBV7-2 and TRBJ2-2; D may be TRBD2 (5 bases). Germline CDR1 is SGHTA and CDR2 is FQGNSA. Trimming left V 5 bases short and J 6 bases short, with 13 bases between. This CDR3 is built from 14 residues. In DNA form, the CDR3 reads TGTGCCAGCAGCCTCAGCGGAGGCCCCGGGGAGCTGTTTTTT. This gives the protein CASSLSGGPGELFF.

The genes are TRBV5-1 and TRBJ2-5, with TRBD1 as a possible D gene (5 bases). The V gene's germline CDR1 is SGHRS and CDR2 YFSETQ. The length of the CDR3 is 13 residues. The V end lost 2 bases, the J end lost 5 bases, and 10 bases lay between the germline ends. As DNA, the CDR3 is TGCGCCAGCAGCTTAGGGGTAGGGGAGACCCAGTACTTC. This translates into CASSLGVGETQYF.

The chain has TRBV2 and TRBJ1-1, with a tentative D call TRBD1 (5 bases). The CDR3 has 12 residues. CDR1 SNHLY and CDR2 FYNNEI come from the germline V gene. Trimming took off 3 bases at V and 10 bases at J, with 12 bases between the two ends. The chain's CDR3 is CASSEGVGGAFF. The CDR3 DNA sequence: TGTGCCAGCAGTGAGGGGGTCGGCGGAGCTTTCTTT.

The J gene is TRBJ1-4, the V gene TRBV11-2; TRBD1 agrees at 7 bases. Germline V CDR1 and CDR2: SGHAT, FQNNGV. The CDR3 runs to 14 residues. Unmatched junction bases numbered 8, after V lost 5 bases and J lost 8 bases. The CDR3 reads CASSKTGSREKLFF. In nucleotides, the CDR3 is TGTGCCAGCAGCAAGACAGGGAGTAGGGAAAAACTGTTTTTT.

The chain uses TRBV7-9 and TRBJ2-3, with a weak D call TRBD2 (6 bases). The CDR3 is made up of 16 amino acids. Germline V CDR1 and CDR2: SEHNR, FQNEAQ (reference sequence). V dropped 5 bases and J dropped 2 bases, with 17 bases sitting between them. In DNA, the CDR3 is TGTGCCAGCAGCCCTCGTGGTAGCGGAAACACAGATACGCAGTATTTT. This translates into CASSPRGSGNTDTQYF.

The V and J genes are TRBV11-3 and TRBJ2-2; D not certain. CDR1 is SGHNT, CDR2 YENEEA, per germline. V lost 1 base and J lost 7, with 13 bases in between. The CDR3 totals 15 residues. This CDR3 is CASSLAPSRVGELFF. In DNA form, the CDR3 reads TGTGCCAGCAGCTTAGCCCCCAGTCGGGTCGGGGAGCTGTTTTTT.

The CDR3 sequence: CSVGSRGTYNEQFF. CDR3 in DNA: TGCAGCGTTGGGTCCAGGGGCACCTACAATGAGCAGTTCTTC. V usage is TRBV29-1 and J usage is TRBJ2-1, with TRBD1 as a possible D gene (6 bases). This CDR3 has 14 residues. CDR1 is SQVTM and CDR2 is ANQGSEA in the germline V gene. The V and J ends lost 4 bases and 2 bases respectively, with 12 bases between them.

This CDR3 is CATSWGQYNEQFF. Here the CDR3 DNA reads TGTGCCACCAGCTGGGGCCAGTACAATGAGCAGTTCTTC. The chain uses TRBV15 and TRBJ2-1, with D possibly TRBD1 on 5 matching bases. Germline CDR1 reads LNHNV; CDR2 reads YYDKDF (reference sequence). V shed 5 bases and J shed 4 bases, with 9 bases lying between them. The CDR3 length is 13 residues.

This clone has only a few counts. The gene calls are TRBV28 and TRBJ2-7; D not certain. Germline values: CDR1 MDHEN, CDR2 SYDVKM. The CDR3 is 14 residues long. The V end was cut by 7 bases, the J end by 6 bases, with 19 bases between. The CDR3 protein is CASNRVAAVSEQYF. CDR3 DNA: TGTGCCAGCAATCGAGTGGCGGCAGTCTCCGAGCAGTACTTC. Full variable domain (outside the CDR3, taken from reference TRBV28 and TRBJ2-7): DVKVTQSSRYLVKRTGEKVFLECVQDMDHENMFWYRQDPGLGLRLIYFSYDVKMKEKGDIPEGYSVSREKKERFSLILESASTNQTSMYLCASNRVAAVSEQYFGPGTRLTVT.

For this clone: A read error is possible here, since a much larger clone lies one base away. J is TRBJ1-1 and V is TRBV28; no reliable D call. The germline V gene has CDR1 MDHEN and CDR2 SYDVKM. The V end lost 5 bases, the J end lost 1 base, and 5 bases lay between the germline ends. The CDR3 has 12 residues. The CDR3 loop reads CASSGENTEAFF. In nucleotides, the CDR3 is TGTGCCAGCAGTGGGGAGAACACTGAAGCTTTCTTT.

The chain joins TRBV5-1 to TRBJ1-1; D not certain. There are 14 residues in the CDR3. Trimming stripped 0 bases from V and 2 bases from J, with 8 bases between. The germline V gene has CDR1 SGHRS and CDR2 YFSETQ. The CDR3 is CASSLVSRNTEAFF. As DNA, the CDR3 is TGCGCCAGCAGCTTGGTGAGCCGTAACACTGAAGCTTTCTTT.

The V call is TRBV27, the J call TRBJ2-3; D is unclear. CDR1 and CDR2 from the germline V gene are MNHEY and SMNVEV (reference sequence). Between the trimmed V and J ends, which lost 2 bases and 3 bases, there was a span of 9 bases. CDR3 length: 14 amino acids. The chain's CDR3 is CASSLEYLTDTQYF. The CDR3 DNA sequence: TGTGCCAGCAGTTTAGAATACCTAACAGATACGCAGTATTTT.

The rearrangement joins TRBV27 to TRBJ1-4, with D perhaps matching TRBD1 (5 bases). V was pared by 9 bases and J by 6 bases, with 20 bases between. CDR1 and CDR2 from the germline V gene are MNHEY and SMNVEV (reference sequence). CDR3 length: 15 amino acids. In nucleotides, the CDR3 is TGTGCCAGTGGTCGGTTGGGGCAGGGTTATGAAAAACTGTTTTTT. The encoded protein is CASGRLGQGYEKLFF.

V usage is TRBV7-2 and J usage is TRBJ1-1; D might be TRBD1 (5 bases). V lost 3 bases and J lost 5, with 13 bases in between. The CDR3 spans 14 residues. Germline V lookup: CDR1 SGHTA, CDR2 FQGNSA. CDR3 nucleotides: TGTGCCAGCAGCTTGAACCAGGGACGGACTGAAGCTTTCTTT. It is translated as CASSLNQGRTEAFF.

This rearrangement joins TRBV9 to TRBJ1-5; D perhaps matches TRBD1 (6 bases). The CDR3 is 15 amino acids. CDR1 SGDLS and CDR2 YYNGEE come from the germline V gene. V was cut by 3 bases and J by 4 bases, with 14 bases left in between. The CDR3 loop is CASSATGSWNQPQHF. Written as DNA, the CDR3 is TGTGCCAGCAGCGCCACAGGGAGCTGGAATCAGCCCCAGCATTTT.

The sample holds many counts of this clone. The chain employs TRBV11-2 and TRBJ2-2; TRBD2 aligns across 9 bases. CDR1 and CDR2 (germline): SGHAT, FQNNGV. V trimming: 2 bases; J trimming: 8 bases; junction bases outside the gene matches: 6. This CDR3 region has 15 residues. CDR3 amino acids: CASSLTSSGKGELFF. CDR3 coding DNA: TGTGCCAGCAGCTTAACGTCTAGCGGGAAGGGGGAGCTGTTTTTT.